This T cell receptor (beta chain) originates from a study of blood T cell repertoires in COVID-19. Background on the study: The origin of the acute and convalescent COVID-19 samples was the United States, Italy and Spain. PBMCs, B-cell-depleted T cells, or T cells provided the cDNA or gDNA that made up the material.

As originally analysed: Reference gene primer amplification gave estimated nucleated cell counts. The repertoire was sequenced with immunoSEQ multiplex PCR; TCRdb's copy has only in-frame clones and lacks some. That table supplies the V and J calls and clone size; D and trimming were determined from the DNA. This table holds 150,000 to 190,000 clones, approximately 90% found once. This clone was observed a handful of times. From germline, CDR1 is MNHEY and CDR2 SVGAGI. This CDR3 contains 13 residues. V shed 2 bases and J shed 9 bases, with 8 bases lying between them. The specimen sequenced was peripheral blood. This sequence originates from a woman between 65 and 79 years old with acute or convalescent COVID-19. The chain combines TRBV6-5 with TRBJ1-6, with D possibly matching TRBD1 (5 bases). The CDR3 is CASSYIQGSPLHF. CDR3 nucleotides: TGTGCCAGCAGTTACATCCAGGGTTCACCCCTCCACTTT.